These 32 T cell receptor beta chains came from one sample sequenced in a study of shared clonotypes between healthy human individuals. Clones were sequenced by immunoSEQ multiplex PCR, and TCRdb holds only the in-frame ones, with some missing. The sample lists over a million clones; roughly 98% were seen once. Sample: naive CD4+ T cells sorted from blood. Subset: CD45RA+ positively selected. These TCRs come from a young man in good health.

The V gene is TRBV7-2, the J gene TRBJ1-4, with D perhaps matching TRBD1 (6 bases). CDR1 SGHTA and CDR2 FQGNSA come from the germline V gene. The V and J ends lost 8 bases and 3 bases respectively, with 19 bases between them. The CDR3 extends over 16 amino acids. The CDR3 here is CASAWRGTQPNEKLFF. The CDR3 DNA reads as TGTGCCAGCGCCTGGAGGGGGACGCAGCCTAATGAAAAACTGTTTTTT.

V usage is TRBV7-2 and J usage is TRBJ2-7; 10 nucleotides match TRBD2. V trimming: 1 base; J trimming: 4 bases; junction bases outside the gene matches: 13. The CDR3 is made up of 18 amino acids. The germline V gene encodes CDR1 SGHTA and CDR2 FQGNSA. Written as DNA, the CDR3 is TGTGCCAGCAGCTTAGGCTGGATGGTAGCGGGAGGAAGTTACGAGCAGTACTTC. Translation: CASSLGWMVAGGSYEQYF.

The CDR3 protein is CASSLSGQLSYEQYF. CDR3 nucleotides: TGTGCCAGCAGTTTATCGGGACAGCTCTCCTACGAGCAGTACTTC. The V call is TRBV27, the J call TRBJ2-7, with 7 bases lining up with TRBD1. The germline CDR1 and CDR2 sequences are MNHEY and SMNVEV (reference sequence). With 0 bases clipped from V and 0 bases from J, the junction kept 2 bases outside the gene matches. The CDR3 is 15 residues long.

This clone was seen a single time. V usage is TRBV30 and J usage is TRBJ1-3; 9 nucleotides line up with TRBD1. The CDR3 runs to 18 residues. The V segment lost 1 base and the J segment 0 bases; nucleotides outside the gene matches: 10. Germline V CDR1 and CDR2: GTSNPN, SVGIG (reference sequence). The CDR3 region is CAWSGSRGTGTSGNTIYF. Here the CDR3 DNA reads TGTGCCTGGAGTGGCTCTCGTGGGACAGGGACCTCTGGAAACACCATATATTTT.

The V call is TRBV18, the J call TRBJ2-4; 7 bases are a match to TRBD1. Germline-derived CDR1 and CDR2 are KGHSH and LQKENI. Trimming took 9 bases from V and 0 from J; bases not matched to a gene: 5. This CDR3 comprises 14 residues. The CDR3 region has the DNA TGTGCCAGGACAGGGACAATAGCCAAAAACATTCAGTACTTC. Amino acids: CARTGTIAKNIQYF.

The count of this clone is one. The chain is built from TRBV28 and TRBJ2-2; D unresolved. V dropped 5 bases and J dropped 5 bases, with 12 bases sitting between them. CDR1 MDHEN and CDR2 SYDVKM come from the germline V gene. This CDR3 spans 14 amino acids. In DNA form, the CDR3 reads TGTGCCAGCAGTGTGGCAGGTACTACCGGGGAGCTGTTTTTT. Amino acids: CASSVAGTTGELFF.

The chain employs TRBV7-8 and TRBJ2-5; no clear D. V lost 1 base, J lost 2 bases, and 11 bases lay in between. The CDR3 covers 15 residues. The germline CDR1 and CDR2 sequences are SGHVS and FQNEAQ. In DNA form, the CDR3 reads TGTGCCAGCAGCTTAGACTACGGAGAACAAGAGACCCAGTACTTC. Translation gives CASSLDYGEQETQYF.

CDR3 sequence reads: CASSQGKGPQETQYF. Here the CDR3 DNA reads TGCGCCAGCAGTCAGGGAAAGGGGCCCCAAGAGACCCAGTACTTC. The chain combines TRBV5-1 with TRBJ2-5; a possible D gene is TRBD1 (5 bases). V dropped 5 bases and J dropped 1 base, with 15 bases sitting between them. The CDR3 spans 15 residues. Germline V gene data show CDR1 as SGHRS and CDR2 as YFSETQ.

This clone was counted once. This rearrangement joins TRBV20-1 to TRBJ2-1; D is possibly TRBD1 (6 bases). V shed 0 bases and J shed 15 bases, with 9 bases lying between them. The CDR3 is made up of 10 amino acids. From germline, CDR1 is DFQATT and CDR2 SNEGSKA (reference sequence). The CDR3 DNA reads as TGCAGTGCTAGAGAACAGGGTCTGTTCTTC. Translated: CSAREQGLFF.

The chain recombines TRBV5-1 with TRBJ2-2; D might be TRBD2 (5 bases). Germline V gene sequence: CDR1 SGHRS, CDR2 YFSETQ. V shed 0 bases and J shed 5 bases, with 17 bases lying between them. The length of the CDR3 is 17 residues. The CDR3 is CASSLASLADGTGELFF. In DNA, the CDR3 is TGCGCCAGCAGCTTGGCGAGCCTAGCTGACGGTACCGGGGAGCTGTTTTTT.

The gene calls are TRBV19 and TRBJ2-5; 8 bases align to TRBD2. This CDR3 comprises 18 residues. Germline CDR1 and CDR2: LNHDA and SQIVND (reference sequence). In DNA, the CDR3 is TGTGTAAAGACCTTGAGTAGCGGGAAAGAAAATATCCAAGAGACCCAGTACTTC. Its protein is CVKTLSSGKENIQETQYF.

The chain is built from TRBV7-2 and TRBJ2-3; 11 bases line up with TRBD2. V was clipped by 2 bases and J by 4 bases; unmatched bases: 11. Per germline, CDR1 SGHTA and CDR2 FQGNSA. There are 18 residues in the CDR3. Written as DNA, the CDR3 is TGTGCCAGCAGCTTAACTAGCGGGAGTATGAGGAGGGCAGATACGCAGTATTTT. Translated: CASSLTSGSMRRADTQYF.

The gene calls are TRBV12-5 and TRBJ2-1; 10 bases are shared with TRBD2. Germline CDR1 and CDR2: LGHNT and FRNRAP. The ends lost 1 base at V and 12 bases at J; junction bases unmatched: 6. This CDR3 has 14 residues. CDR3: CASGLASGSAGQFF. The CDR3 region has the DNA TGTGCTAGTGGTTTGGCTAGCGGGAGCGCGGGGCAGTTCTTC.

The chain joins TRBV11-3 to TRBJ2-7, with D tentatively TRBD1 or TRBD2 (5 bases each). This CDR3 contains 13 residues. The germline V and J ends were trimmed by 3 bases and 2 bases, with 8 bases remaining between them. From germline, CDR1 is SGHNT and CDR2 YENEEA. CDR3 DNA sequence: TGTGCCAGCAGCTTCGGGGCCACCTACGAGCAGTACTTC. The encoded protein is CASSFGATYEQYF.

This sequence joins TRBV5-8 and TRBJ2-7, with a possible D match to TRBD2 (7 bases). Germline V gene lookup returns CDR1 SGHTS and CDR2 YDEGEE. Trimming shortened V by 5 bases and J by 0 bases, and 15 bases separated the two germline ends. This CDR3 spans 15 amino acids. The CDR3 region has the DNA TGTGCCAGCAGACCAGGGAGGGGGGCCTCCTACGAGCAGTACTTC. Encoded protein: CASRPGRGASYEQYF.

The CDR3 nucleotides are TGTGCCAGCAGCCTCGACAGGGCTCTAGCCAAAAACATTCAGTACTTC. Amino acids: CASSLDRALAKNIQYF. The rearrangement links TRBV28 to TRBJ2-4, with 7 bases identical to TRBD1. Looked up from germline, CDR1 is MDHEN and CDR2 is SYDVKM. This CDR3 has 16 residues. The J segment lost 0 bases and the V segment lost 6 bases, leaving 8 bases of the junction unmatched.

CDR3 amino acids: CASSLAGTTRSTRELFF. DNA of the CDR3: TGTGCCAGCAGCTTAGCAGGGACAACCCGATCGACCAGGGAGCTGTTTTTT. The V call is TRBV7-9, the J call TRBJ2-2; D might be TRBD1 (6 bases). V lost 0 bases to trimming and J lost 9 bases, with 20 bases between them. Germline values: CDR1 SEHNR, CDR2 FQNEAQ (reference sequence). This CDR3 is 17 amino acids long. Drawing the rest from reference TRBV7-9 and TRBJ2-2, the complete variable domain is DTGVSQNPRHKITKRGQNVTFRCDPISEHNRLYWYRQTLGQGPEFLTYFQNEAQLEKSRLLSDRFSAERPKGSFSTLEIQRTEQGDSAMYLCASSLAGTTRSTRELFFGEGSRLTVL.

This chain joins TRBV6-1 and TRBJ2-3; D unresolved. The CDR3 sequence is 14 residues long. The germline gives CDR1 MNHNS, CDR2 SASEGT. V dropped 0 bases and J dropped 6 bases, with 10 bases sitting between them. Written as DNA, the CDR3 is TGTGCCAGCAGTGAAGCGATCCCACCGGATACGCAGTATTTT. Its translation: CASSEAIPPDTQYF.

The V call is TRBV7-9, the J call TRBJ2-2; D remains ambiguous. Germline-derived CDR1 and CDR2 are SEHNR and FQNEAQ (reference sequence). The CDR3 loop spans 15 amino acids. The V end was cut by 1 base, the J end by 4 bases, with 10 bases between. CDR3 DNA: TGTGCCAGCAGCTTAGGAATCTCGGGCACCGGGGAGCTGTTTTTT. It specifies CASSLGISGTGELFF.

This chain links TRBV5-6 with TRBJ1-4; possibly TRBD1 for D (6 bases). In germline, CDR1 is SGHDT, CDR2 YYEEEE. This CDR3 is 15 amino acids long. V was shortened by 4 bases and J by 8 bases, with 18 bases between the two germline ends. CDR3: CASSLRGTTGEKLFF. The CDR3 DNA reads TGTGCCAGCAGCCTGCGCGGGACAACAGGCGAAAAACTGTTTTTT. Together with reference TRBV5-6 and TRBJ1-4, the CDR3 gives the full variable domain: DAGVTQSPTHLIKTRGQQVTLRCSPKSGHDTVSWYQQALGQGPQFIFQYYEEEERQRGNFPDRFSGHQFPNYSSELNVNALLLGDSALYLCASSLRGTTGEKLFFGSGTQLSVL.

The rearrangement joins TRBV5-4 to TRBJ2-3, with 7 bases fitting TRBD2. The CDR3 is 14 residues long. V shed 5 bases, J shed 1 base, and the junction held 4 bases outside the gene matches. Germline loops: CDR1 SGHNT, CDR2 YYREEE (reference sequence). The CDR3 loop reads CASRATSRTDTQYF. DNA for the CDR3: TGTGCCAGCAGGGCGACTAGCCGCACAGATACGCAGTATTTT.

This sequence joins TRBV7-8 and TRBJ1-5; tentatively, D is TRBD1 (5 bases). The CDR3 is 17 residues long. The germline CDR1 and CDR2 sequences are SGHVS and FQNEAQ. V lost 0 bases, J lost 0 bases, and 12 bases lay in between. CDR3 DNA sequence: TGTGCCAGCAGCTTAGCGGGACGGATGAATAGCAATCAGCCCCAGCATTTT. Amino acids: CASSLAGRMNSNQPQHF.

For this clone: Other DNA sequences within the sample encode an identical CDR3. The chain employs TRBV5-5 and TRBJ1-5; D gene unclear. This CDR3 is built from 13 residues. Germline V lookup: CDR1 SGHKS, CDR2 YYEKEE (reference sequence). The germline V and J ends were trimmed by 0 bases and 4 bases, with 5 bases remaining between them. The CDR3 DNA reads TGTGCCAGCAGCTTGGGTCCAAATCAGCCCCAGCATTTT. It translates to CASSLGPNQPQHF.

The CDR3, as DNA: TGTGCCAGCAAATGGGCACCCACAGGGGAGAGCGGGGAGCTGTTTTTT. It yields the protein CASKWAPTGESGELFF. V usage is TRBV2 and J usage is TRBJ2-2; 7 nucleotides match TRBD1. CDR1 is SNHLY, CDR2 FYNNEI, per germline. Unmatched junction bases numbered 15, after V lost 7 bases and J lost 7 bases. The CDR3 runs 16 residues.

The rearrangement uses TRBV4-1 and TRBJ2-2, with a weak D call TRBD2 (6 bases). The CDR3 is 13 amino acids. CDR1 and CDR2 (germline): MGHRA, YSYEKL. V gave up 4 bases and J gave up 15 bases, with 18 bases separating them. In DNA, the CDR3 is TGCGCCAGCAGCCTATCAACTTGGGAGGCGGTGTTTTTT. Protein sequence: CASSLSTWEAVFF.

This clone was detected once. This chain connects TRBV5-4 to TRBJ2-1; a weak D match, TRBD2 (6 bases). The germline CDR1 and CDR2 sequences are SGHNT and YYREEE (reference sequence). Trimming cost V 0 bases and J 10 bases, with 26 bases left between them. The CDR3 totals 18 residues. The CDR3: CASSLAKFEGLDSSEQFF. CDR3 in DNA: TGTGCCAGCAGCTTGGCCAAGTTCGAGGGACTCGACTCCTCCGAGCAGTTCTTC.

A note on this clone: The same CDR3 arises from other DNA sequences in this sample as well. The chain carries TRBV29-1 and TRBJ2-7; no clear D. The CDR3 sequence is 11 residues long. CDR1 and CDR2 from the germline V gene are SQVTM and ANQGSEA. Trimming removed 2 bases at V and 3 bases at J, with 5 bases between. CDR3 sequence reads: CSVESYYEQYF. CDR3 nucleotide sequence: TGCAGCGTTGAATCGTACTACGAGCAGTACTTC.

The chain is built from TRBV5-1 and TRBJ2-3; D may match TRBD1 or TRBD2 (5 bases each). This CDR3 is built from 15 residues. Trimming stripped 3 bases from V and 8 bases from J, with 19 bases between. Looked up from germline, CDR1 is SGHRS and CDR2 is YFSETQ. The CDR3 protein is CASSSPGQGPSTQYF. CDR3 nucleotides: TGCGCCAGCAGCTCTCCGGGTCAGGGACCCAGTACGCAGTATTTT.

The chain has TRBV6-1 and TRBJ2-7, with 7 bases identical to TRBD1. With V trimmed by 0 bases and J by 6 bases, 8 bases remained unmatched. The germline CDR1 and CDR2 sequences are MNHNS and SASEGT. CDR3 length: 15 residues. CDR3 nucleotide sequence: TGTGCCAGCAGTGAAGCGCCCACAGGGGTAAGCGAGCAGTACTTC. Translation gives CASSEAPTGVSEQYF.

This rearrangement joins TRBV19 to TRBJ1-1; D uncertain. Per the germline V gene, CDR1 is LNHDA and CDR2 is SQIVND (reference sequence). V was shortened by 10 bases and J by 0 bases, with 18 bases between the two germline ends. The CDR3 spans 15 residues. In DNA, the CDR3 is TGTGCCACGAAGGATTCCCAATCCATGAACACTGAAGCTTTCTTT. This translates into CATKDSQSMNTEAFF.

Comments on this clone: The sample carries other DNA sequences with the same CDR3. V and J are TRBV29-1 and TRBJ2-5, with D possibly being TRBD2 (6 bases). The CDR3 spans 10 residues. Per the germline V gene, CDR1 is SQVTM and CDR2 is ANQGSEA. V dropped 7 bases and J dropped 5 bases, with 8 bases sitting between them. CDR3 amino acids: CSAGGETQYF. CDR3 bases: TGCAGCGCCGGAGGGGAGACCCAGTACTTC.

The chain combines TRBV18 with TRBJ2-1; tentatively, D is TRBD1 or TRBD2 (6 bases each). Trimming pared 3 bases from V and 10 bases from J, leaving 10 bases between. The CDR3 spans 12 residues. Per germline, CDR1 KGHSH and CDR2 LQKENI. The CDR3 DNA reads TGTGCCAGCTCACCGCGAGGGGGGGAGCAGTTCTTC. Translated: CASSPRGGEQFF.